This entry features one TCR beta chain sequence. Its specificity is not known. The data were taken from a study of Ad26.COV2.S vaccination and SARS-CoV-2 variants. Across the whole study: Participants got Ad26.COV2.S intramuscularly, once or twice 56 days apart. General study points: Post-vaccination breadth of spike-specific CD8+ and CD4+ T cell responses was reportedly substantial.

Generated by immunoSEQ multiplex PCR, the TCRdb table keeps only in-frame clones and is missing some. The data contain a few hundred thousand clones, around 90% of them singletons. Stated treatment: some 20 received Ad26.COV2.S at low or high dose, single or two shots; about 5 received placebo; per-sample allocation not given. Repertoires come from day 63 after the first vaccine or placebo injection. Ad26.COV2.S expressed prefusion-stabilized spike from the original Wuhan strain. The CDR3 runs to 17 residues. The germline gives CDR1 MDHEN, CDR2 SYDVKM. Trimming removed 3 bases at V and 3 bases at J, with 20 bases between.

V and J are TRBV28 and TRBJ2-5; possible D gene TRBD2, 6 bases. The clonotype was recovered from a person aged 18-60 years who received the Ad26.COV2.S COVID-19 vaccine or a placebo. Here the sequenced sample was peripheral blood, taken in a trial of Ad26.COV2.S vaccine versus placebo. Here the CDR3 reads CASSLGVSSGQEETQYF. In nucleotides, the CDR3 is TGTGCCAGCAGTTTGGGAGTTTCAAGCGGGCAGGAAGAGACCCAGTACTTC.